This TCR beta chain emerged from a study of blood T cell repertoires in COVID-19. Whole-study context: The origin of the acute and convalescent COVID-19 samples was the United States, Italy and Spain. T cells, B-cell-depleted T cells, or PBMCs provided the cDNA or gDNA that served as material.

V lost 4 bases, J lost 5 bases, and 28 bases stayed unmatched. The CDR3 loop spans 21 amino acids. CDR1 and CDR2 (germline): LGHDT, YNNKEL (reference sequence). TCRdb's copy holds only in-frame clones and misses some; the assay was immunoSEQ multiplex PCR. The sample includes around 40,000 clones, approximately 87% of them seen just once. Seattle participants joined during active infection and were tracked over time. The V gene is TRBV3-1 (or the pseudogene TRBV3-2), the J gene TRBJ2-7; 8 nucleotides match TRBD1. The source of this sequence is a man aged 35 to 55 with COVID-19, enrolled during active disease. Sequenced input: peripheral blood. As DNA, the CDR3 is TGTGCCAGCAGCCCTATGCCCCCTTCCATTATACTTCCGGACAGGGTAGACGAGCAGTACTTC. This gives the protein CASSPMPPSIILPDRVDEQYF.